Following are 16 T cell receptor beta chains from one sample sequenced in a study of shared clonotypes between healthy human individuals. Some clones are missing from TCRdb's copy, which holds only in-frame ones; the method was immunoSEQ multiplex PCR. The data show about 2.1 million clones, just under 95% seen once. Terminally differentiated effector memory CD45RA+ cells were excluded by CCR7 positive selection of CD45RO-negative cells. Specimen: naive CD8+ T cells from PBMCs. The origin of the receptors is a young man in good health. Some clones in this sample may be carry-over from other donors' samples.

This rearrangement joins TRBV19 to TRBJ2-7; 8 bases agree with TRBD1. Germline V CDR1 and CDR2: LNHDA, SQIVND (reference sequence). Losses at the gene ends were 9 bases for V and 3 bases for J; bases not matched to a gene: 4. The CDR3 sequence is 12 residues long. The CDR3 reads CASQGADYEQYF. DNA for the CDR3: TGTGCCAGCCAGGGGGCCGACTACGAGCAGTACTTC.

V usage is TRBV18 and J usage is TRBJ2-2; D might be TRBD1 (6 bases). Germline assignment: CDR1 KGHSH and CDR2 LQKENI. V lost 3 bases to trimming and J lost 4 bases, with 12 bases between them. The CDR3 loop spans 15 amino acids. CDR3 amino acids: CASSPGQGSTGELFF. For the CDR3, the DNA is TGTGCCAGCTCACCGGGGCAGGGGAGCACCGGGGAGCTGTTTTTT.

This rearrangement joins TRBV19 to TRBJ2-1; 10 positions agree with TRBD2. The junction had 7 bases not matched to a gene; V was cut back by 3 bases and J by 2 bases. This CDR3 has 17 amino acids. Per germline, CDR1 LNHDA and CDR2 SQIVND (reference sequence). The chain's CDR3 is CASSIGTSAIPYNEQFF. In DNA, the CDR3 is TGTGCCAGTAGTATTGGGACTAGCGCAATACCCTACAATGAGCAGTTCTTC.

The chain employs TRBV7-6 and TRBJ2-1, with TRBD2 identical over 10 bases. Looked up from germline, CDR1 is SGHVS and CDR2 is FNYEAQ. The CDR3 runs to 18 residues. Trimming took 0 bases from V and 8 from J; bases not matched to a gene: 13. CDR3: CASSLAGSGRAFGDEQFF. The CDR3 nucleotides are TGTGCCAGCAGCTTAGCGGGAAGCGGGAGGGCCTTCGGGGATGAGCAGTTCTTC.

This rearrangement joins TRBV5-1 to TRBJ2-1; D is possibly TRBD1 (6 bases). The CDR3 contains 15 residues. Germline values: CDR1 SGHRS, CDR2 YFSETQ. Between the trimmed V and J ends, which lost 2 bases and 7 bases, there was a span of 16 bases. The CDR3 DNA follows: TGCGCCAGCAGCTTAGGCCAGGGGACCCGGAATGAGCAGTTCTTC. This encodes CASSLGQGTRNEQFF.

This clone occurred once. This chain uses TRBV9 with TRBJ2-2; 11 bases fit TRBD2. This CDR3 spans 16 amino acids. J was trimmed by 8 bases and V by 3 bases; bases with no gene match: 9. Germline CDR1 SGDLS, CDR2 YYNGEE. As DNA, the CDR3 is TGTGCCAGCAGCGGGACTAGCGGGCTAATAGGAGGGGAGCTGTTTTTT. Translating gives CASSGTSGLIGGELFF.

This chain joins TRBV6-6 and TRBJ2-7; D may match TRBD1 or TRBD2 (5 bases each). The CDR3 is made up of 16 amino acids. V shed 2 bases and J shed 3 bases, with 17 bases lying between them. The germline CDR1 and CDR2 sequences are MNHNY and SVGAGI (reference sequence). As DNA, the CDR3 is TGTGCCAGCAGTTACACCCCCCCCCGGGACGGCTACGAGCAGTACTTC. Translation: CASSYTPPRDGYEQYF.

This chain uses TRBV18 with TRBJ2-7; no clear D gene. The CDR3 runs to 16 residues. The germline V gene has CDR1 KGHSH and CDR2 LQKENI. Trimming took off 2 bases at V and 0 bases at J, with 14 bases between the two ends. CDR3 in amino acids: CASSPLAGVTSYEQYF. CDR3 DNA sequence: TGTGCCAGCTCACCATTAGCTGGTGTCACCTCCTACGAGCAGTACTTC.

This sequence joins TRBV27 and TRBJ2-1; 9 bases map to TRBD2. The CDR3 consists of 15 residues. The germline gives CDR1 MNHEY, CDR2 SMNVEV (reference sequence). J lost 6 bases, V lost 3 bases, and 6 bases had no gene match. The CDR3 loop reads CASSLVLAGFNEQFF. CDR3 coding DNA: TGTGCCAGCAGTTTGGTACTAGCGGGCTTCAATGAGCAGTTCTTC.

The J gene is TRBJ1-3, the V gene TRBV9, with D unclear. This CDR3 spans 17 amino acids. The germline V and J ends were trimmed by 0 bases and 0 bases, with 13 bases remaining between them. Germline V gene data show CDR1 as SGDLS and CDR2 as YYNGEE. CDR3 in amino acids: CASSVGPAYPSGNTIYF. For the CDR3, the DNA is TGTGCCAGCAGCGTAGGCCCTGCCTACCCCTCTGGAAACACCATATATTTT.

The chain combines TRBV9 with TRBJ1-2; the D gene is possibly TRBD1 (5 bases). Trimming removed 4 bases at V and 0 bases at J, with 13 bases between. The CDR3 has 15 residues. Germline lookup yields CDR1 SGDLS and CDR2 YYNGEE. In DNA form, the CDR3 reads TGTGCCAGCAGCCCATACGGGGGAGCTAACTATGGCTACACCTTC. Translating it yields CASSPYGGANYGYTF.

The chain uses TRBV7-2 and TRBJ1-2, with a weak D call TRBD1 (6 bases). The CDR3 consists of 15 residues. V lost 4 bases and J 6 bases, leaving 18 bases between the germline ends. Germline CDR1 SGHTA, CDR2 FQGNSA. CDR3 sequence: CASSSLNRVGHGYTF. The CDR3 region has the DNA TGTGCCAGCAGCTCCTTGAACAGGGTCGGGCATGGCTACACCTTC.

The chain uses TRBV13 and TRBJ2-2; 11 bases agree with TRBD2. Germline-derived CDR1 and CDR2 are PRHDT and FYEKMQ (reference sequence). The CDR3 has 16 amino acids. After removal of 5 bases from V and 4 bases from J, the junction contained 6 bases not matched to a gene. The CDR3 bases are TGTGCCAGCAGCCCACTAGCGGGAGAGGGCACCGGGGAGCTGTTTTTT. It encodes CASSPLAGEGTGELFF.

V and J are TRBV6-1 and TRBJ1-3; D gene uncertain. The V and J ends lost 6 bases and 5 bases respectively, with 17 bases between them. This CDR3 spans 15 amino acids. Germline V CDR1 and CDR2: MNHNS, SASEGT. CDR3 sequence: CASSQDLGGRNTIYF. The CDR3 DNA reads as TGTGCCAGCAGCCAAGATTTGGGAGGGAGAAACACCATATATTTT.

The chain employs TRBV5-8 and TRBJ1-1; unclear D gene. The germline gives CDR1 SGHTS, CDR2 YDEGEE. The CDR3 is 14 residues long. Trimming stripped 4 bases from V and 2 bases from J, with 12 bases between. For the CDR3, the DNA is TGTGCCAGCAGCCTTAGGGTAGGAAACACTGAAGCTTTCTTT. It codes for CASSLRVGNTEAFF.

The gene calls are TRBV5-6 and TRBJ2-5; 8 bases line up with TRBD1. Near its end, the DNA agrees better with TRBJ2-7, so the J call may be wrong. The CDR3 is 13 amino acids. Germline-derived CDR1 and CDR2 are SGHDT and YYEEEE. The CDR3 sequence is CASSNGQGYEQYF. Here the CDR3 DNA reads TGTGCCAGCAGCAACGGACAGGGCTACGAGCAGTACTTC.